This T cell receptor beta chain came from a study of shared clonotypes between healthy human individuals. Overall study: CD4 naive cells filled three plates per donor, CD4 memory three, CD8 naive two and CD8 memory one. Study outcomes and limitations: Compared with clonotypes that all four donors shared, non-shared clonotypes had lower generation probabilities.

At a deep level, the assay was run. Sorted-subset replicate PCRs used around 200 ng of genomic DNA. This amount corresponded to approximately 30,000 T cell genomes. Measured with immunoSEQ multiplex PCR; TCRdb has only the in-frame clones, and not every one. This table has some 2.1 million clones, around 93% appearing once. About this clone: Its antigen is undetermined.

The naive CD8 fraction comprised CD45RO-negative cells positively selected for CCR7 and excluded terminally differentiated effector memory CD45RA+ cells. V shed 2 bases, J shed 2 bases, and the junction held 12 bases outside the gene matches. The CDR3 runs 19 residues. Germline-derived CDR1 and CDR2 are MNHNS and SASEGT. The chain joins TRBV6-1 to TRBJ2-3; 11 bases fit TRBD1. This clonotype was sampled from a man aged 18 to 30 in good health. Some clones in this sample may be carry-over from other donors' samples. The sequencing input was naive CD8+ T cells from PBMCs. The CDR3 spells CASSEFRTGGPTPTDTQYF. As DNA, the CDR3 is TGTGCCAGCAGTGAATTCAGGACAGGGGGCCCAACCCCCACAGATACGCAGTATTTT.